One sample yielded the 17 T cell receptor beta chains listed below, sequenced in a study of blood T cell repertoires in COVID-19. Assay: immunoSEQ multiplex PCR; the TCRdb copy retains only in-frame clones and omits some. The sample has 240,000 or so clones, 85% to 90% seen once. Material for sequencing was peripheral blood. These receptors were obtained from a woman in her seventies with active or convalescent COVID-19.

The chain links TRBV27 to TRBJ1-1; tentative D call: TRBD1 (5 bases). Germline V gives CDR1 MNHEY, CDR2 SMNVEV (reference sequence). This CDR3 region has 12 residues. V was cut by 8 bases and J by 11 bases, with 18 bases left in between. The CDR3 region has the DNA TGTGCCAGCTGGGACCGGTGGGGAGGGGCTTTCTTT. Its translation: CASWDRWGGAFF.

The chain recombines TRBV24-1 with TRBJ1-5; 8 positions match TRBD1. Germline V lookup: CDR1 KGHDR, CDR2 SFDVKD. CDR3 length: 15 residues. After removal of 3 bases from V and 5 bases from J, the junction contained 5 bases not matched to a gene. The CDR3 loop reads CATSDAAGGYQPQHF. The CDR3 region has the DNA TGTGCCACCAGTGATGCTGCAGGGGGCTATCAGCCCCAGCATTTT.

The chain has TRBV19 and TRBJ1-5; maybe TRBD1 (5 bases). Looked up from germline, CDR1 is LNHDA and CDR2 is SQIVND (reference sequence). The CDR3 extends over 16 amino acids. Between the trimmed V and J ends, which lost 4 bases and 3 bases, there was a span of 16 bases. CDR3 protein: CASSKSFRQINQPQHF. Written as DNA, the CDR3 is TGTGCCAGTAGTAAAAGCTTTCGACAGATCAATCAGCCCCAGCATTTT. Looking up the rest from reference TRBV19 and TRBJ1-5 gives the full variable domain: DGGITQSPKYLFRKEGQNVTLSCEQNLNHDAMYWYRQDPGQGLRLIYYSQIVNDFQKGDIAEGYSVSREKKESFPLTVTSAQKNPTAFYLCASSKSFRQINQPQHFGDGTRLSIL.

This clone was seen only once. CDR3 sequence reads: CASSPRGLELRNQPQHF. CDR3 nucleotide sequence: TGTGCCAGCAGCCCACGGGGGTTGGAGTTAAGGAATCAGCCCCAGCATTTT. The V and J genes are TRBV7-8 and TRBJ1-5; maybe TRBD1 (5 bases). The germline V gene encodes CDR1 SGHVS and CDR2 FQNEAQ. V dropped 5 bases and J dropped 4 bases, with 21 bases sitting between them. This CDR3 is 17 amino acids long.

The count of this clone is one. The rearrangement joins TRBV14 to TRBJ1-3; D not certain. Germline values: CDR1 SGHDN, CDR2 FVKESK. CDR3 length: 13 amino acids. Trimming cost V 0 bases and J 4 bases, with 4 bases left between them. CDR3 protein: CASSQDAGNTIYF. DNA of the CDR3: TGTGCCAGCAGCCAAGATGCGGGAAACACCATATATTTT.

The V gene is TRBV18, the J gene TRBJ1-5, with D hard to call. CDR1 and CDR2 from the germline V gene are KGHSH and LQKENI. CDR3 size: 13 residues. V was clipped by 3 bases and J by 5 bases, with 8 bases between them. The CDR3 bases are TGTGCCAGCTCACCTATAGTTGATCAGCCCCAGCATTTT. Translation gives CASSPIVDQPQHF.

The genes are TRBV7-5 and TRBJ2-7; the table assigns TRBD2, which was not confirmed against the DNA. TRBV7-5 is assigned pseudogene status. This CDR3 contains 15 residues. The CDR3 reads CARSHPTSRTYEQYF. The CDR3 bases are TGTGCCAGAAGTCACCCGACTAGCCGAACCTACGAGCAGTACTTC.

This rearrangement joins TRBV7-2 to TRBJ1-1; D is unclear. CDR3 size: 13 residues. Germline lookup yields CDR1 SGHTA and CDR2 FQGNSA. V lost 3 bases and J 4 bases, leaving 9 bases between the germline ends. CDR3 nucleotides: TGTGCCAGCAGCTTTTTAGTCGGCACTGAAGCTTTCTTT. Amino acid sequence: CASSFLVGTEAFF.

This chain links TRBV5-1 with TRBJ2-1; maybe TRBD1 (5 bases). Germline assignment: CDR1 SGHRS and CDR2 YFSETQ. The CDR3 extends over 15 amino acids. Trimming took 2 bases from V and 4 from J, leaving 13 bases between them. CDR3 sequence (DNA): TGCGCCAGCAGCTTTGGCAGGAGACAGTACAATGAGCAGTTCTTC. Translation: CASSFGRRQYNEQFF.

J is TRBJ1-1 and V is TRBV9; TRBD1 matches 8 bases. J gave up 3 bases and V 6 bases, and 13 bases lay outside the gene matches. Germline lookup yields CDR1 SGDLS and CDR2 YYNGEE. The CDR3 runs 16 residues. The CDR3 coding sequence is TGTGCCAGCAAGGGAGGGACAGGCAGGGCGGACACTGAAGCTTTCTTT. This encodes CASKGGTGRADTEAFF.

V is TRBV5-6 and J is TRBJ1-1; 7 nucleotides align to TRBD1. The CDR3 totals 13 residues. Germline V gene sequence: CDR1 SGHDT, CDR2 YYEEEE. J was trimmed by 8 bases and V by 0 bases; bases with no gene match: 4. The CDR3 here is CASSLGQGFEAFF. The CDR3 nucleotides read TGTGCCAGCAGCTTGGGACAGGGTTTCGAAGCTTTCTTT.

V usage is TRBV4-3 and J usage is TRBJ2-2; 8 bases line up with TRBD1. CDR1 and CDR2 from the germline V gene are LGHNA and YSLEER. The CDR3 contains 17 residues. After removal of 0 bases from V and 4 bases from J, the junction contained 7 bases not matched to a gene. The CDR3 sequence: CASSQDGQGAVTGELFF. The CDR3, as DNA: TGCGCCAGCAGCCAAGATGGGCAGGGGGCGGTCACCGGGGAGCTGTTTTTT.

The chain is built from TRBV5-1 and TRBJ2-7; 8 positions agree with TRBD2. Germline V gives CDR1 SGHRS, CDR2 YFSETQ. The CDR3 sequence is 16 residues long. The J segment lost 5 bases and the V segment lost 0 bases, leaving 10 bases of the junction unmatched. Here the CDR3 DNA reads TGCGCCAGCAGCTTGGATCTGGGACTAGGCATCCACGAGCAGTACTTC. Protein product: CASSLDLGLGIHEQYF.

The chain employs TRBV4-3 and TRBJ2-2, with D maybe TRBD2 (5 bases). V was pared by 2 bases and J by 4 bases, with 8 bases between. Germline values: CDR1 LGHNA, CDR2 YSLEER. The CDR3 is 14 amino acids. The CDR3 DNA reads as TGCGCCAGCAGCCAAAGAGGAGGCACCGGGGAGCTGTTTTTT. This codes for CASSQRGGTGELFF.

The CDR3 region is CASSFGGSTATDTQYF. In nucleotides, the CDR3 is TGTGCCAGCAGCTTCGGGGGGTCAACCGCCACAGATACGCAGTATTTT. The rearrangement joins TRBV7-2 to TRBJ2-3; 7 nucleotides line up with TRBD2. The CDR3 covers 16 residues. The ends lost 3 bases at V and 2 bases at J; junction bases unmatched: 8. Germline V gene data show CDR1 as SGHTA and CDR2 as FQGNSA.

The chain couples TRBV5-1 to TRBJ1-4; D is uncertain. V dropped 0 bases and J dropped 7 bases, with 13 bases sitting between them. There are 15 residues in the CDR3. Germline CDR1 is SGHRS and CDR2 is YFSETQ. CDR3 residues: CASSLGGGLLEKLFF. The CDR3 coding sequence is TGCGCCAGCAGCTTGGGAGGAGGGTTACTTGAAAAACTGTTTTTT.

The chain has TRBV5-1 and TRBJ1-2, with 8 bases that match TRBD1. The CDR3 totals 16 residues. Trimming at V came to 4 bases and at J to 2 bases, leaving 10 bases not matched to a gene. CDR1 and CDR2 from the germline V gene are SGHRS and YFSETQ. CDR3 protein: CASSPYVTGDNYGYTF. DNA of the CDR3: TGCGCCAGCAGCCCCTATGTGACAGGGGACAACTATGGCTACACCTTC.